The T cell receptor beta chain under discussion was sequenced for a study of long-term antiretroviral therapy in people with HIV (dated by TCRdb to 2022 to 2024). Notes on the research overall: The earliest samples were collected about a decade before the 2015 WHO recommendation for immediate ART, when ART was typically delayed until CD4 counts fell. This retrospective serial study examined whether starting ART and sustained HIV suppression were associated with changes in the composition and diversity of the TRB repertoire in peripheral blood. From 30 to 35 adults with confirmed HIV infection, the cohort provided 150 to 200 cryopreserved PBMC samples, gathered serially across a mean of about six years (range 1-12). Among the 30 to 35 participants with HIV, about 11 were female. No cross-contamination during QIAcube processing was shown when test extractions of a monoclonal T-cell line were performed alongside fewer than 40 polyclonal samples.

With regard to this clone: This clone's antigen is unknown. Qualities for individual bases were not recorded, and no much larger clone is one base off.

CDR3 length: 14 amino acids, cysteine to phenylalanine. CDR3 DNA only is kept here, 42 bases in frame from base 1. Germline trimming: 5 bases from V, 8 bases from J; junction bases outside gene matches: 8. The germline V gene encodes CDR1 LNHDA and CDR2 SQIVND (reference sequence). Participants were included only if at least one PBMC sample before ART initiation and at least two post-ART samples were available. All participants with HIV were treated in the United States of America. Before DNA extraction, cryopreserved samples of roughly 0.9-11 million PBMC were thawed and washed. At the time of the earliest PBMC sample, participants with HIV were aged between 23 and 54 years. Each participant contributed PBMC samples from 1-4 timepoints before ART initiation and 2-8 timepoints after ART initiation, with a median of 7 samples. For every participant, serial HIV viral load, CD4+ T-cell count, ART history and demographic data were obtained. Genomic DNA was extracted from unsorted PBMC with a Qiagen kit on a QIAcube, processed in batches of 12 samples.

The immunoSEQ hsTCRB v3.0 assay was used at survey level resolution to sequence the TRB variable region. TRB sequencing targeted a depth of about 40,000-50,000 T-cell genomes per sample. Pooled TRB libraries were sequenced on an Illumina MiSeq with a v3 150-cycle kit. The source study handled its data this way. Repertoire analysis was performed in R inside a reproducible Nextflow workflow that covered QC, data transformation and analysis. LymphoSeq2, an R package for exploring AIRR-Seq data, was used to implement the custom analyses. A handful of samples that produced fewer than 5000 total TRB sequences were removed, so approximately 190 HIV repertoires were analyzed. Among the approximately 190 retained HIV repertoires, 55 to 60 were collected before ART initiation and approximately 130 after ART initiation. Repertoires were downsampled to 5000 TRB nucleotide sequences, with summary statistics averaged over 100 downsampling iterations. The analysis kept only TRB sequences whose CDR3 regions were at least seven amino acids long. A Shannon entropy-derived clonality score and the Gini coefficient were used to measure diversity. In the repertoire networks, any two of the top 5000 CDR3 amino acid sequences were connected whenever the two sequences differed by an edit distance of one. GLIPH2 predicted antigen specificity groups and MHC restriction for TRB CDR3 amino acid sequences. Known CMV, EBV, HIV or tissue antigen associations were flagged by matching CDR3 amino acid sequences against VDJdb and McPAS-TCR. Pre-ART, post-ART and control groups were compared with Wilcoxon signed-rank tests and Holm-Bonferroni correction. The clones in this table, taken by TCRdb from immuneACCESS, are in-frame only. Not every clone is retained; where verified, under half of the shortfall comes from an unresolved V gene, and the cause of the rest is unknown. D and trimming come from the DNA, and the V and J calls and clone size come from that table. The sample profile shows 25,000 to 30,000 clones; about 82% of them were found once. The ten biggest clones cover roughly a tenth of the sample.

General findings and caveats noted by the study authors: Samples dated from the mid-2000s to the late 2010s, and the ART regimens used may be less effective than current ones. A significant increase in TRB diversity was found to be associated with ART initiation, although TRB diversity was observed to remain significantly below that of transplant donor controls even after long-term ART. Because pre-ART samples had limited cell numbers, unsorted PBMC were profiled rather than sorted CD4+ and CD8+ T cells. Owing to limited PBMC availability, only the TCR beta chain was sequenced, without alpha chain pairing. Compared with controls, HIV repertoires had narrower CDR3 length ranges, and the network structure pointed to an antigen-experienced repertoire that shifted only slightly toward naive after ART. Expanded TRB clones identified before ART initiation dominated the repertoire at all time points, although this dominance fluctuated and declined in many PLHIV after ART. No data were available on ART adherence, viral resistance or therapy changes, limiting inferences about post-ART repertoire changes.

This sequence was found in a man between 18 and 29 years old with HIV. The specimen comprised unsorted PBMCs, sampled 0.8 years before starting antiretroviral therapy. The chain is made from TRBV19 and TRBJ2-1, and 8 junctional nucleotides match TRBD1. Read as DNA, the sequence is TGTGCCAGTAGTCCCCGGACAGGGTCGGATGAGCAGTTCTTC. It specifies CASSPRTGSDEQFF. The reference TRBV19 and TRBJ2-1 proteins fill in what lies around the CDR3, so the full variable domain reads DGGITQSPKYLFRKEGQNVTLSCEQNLNHDAMYWYRQDPGQGLRLIYYSQIVNDFQKGDIAEGYSVSREKKESFPLTVTSAQKNPTAFYLCASSPRTGSDEQFFGPGTRLTVL.